The clone carrying this TCR beta chain was seen repeatedly, ten times or more. What it binds is not known. The data derive from a study of T-cell reconstitution after alpha-beta-depleted transplantation in children. General study results and limits: By about two months after transplant, alpha-beta T cells reportedly arose from several hundred graft clones that had expanded. By one year post-transplant, T-cell counts and diversity largely arose from T cells that were newly produced. The origin of high day-60 TCRbeta diversity in some patients lay in surviving recipient T cells and thymic progenitors.

A library of TCRbeta sequences, prepared with unique molecular identifiers, was generated. TCRdb independently ran MiXCR on the PCR reads; one entry per CDR3 protein. The table includes 670,000 or so distinct CDR3 sequences, approximately 14% detected once. This CDR3 has 15 residues. The junction had 5 bases not matched to a gene; V was cut back by 4 bases and J by 6 bases. Germline CDR1 reads ENHRY; CDR2 reads SYGVKD. The specimen was PBMCs, collected before TCRalphabeta/CD19-depleted stem cell transplant. This sequence was found in a girl under 10 years old with congenital amegakaryocytic thrombocytopenia, due to receive a stem cell transplant. The chain joins TRBV10-3 to TRBJ2-7, with TRBD2 matching 14 bases. CDR3 amino acids: CAISAGTSGSFEQYF. Here the CDR3 DNA reads TGTGCCATCAGTGCCGGGACTAGCGGGAGTTTCGAGCAGTACTTC.